These 10 T cell receptor beta chains came from one sample sequenced in a study of OX40 agonist ivuxolimab in advanced cancers. The repertoire was sequenced with immunoSEQ multiplex PCR; TCRdb's copy has only in-frame clones and lacks some. The sample lists over 40,000 clones, 75% to 90% seen once, with 0.3% to 0.4% in the top ten. The specimen was CD4+ or CD8+ T cells sorted from blood, collected in a trial of the OX40 agonist ivuxolimab. These receptors came from an adult with an advanced solid tumor such as melanoma, head and neck, liver or kidney cancer.

The chain recombines TRBV4-2 with TRBJ2-3, with 11 positions matching TRBD2. V was clipped by 4 bases and J by 2 bases; unmatched bases: 2. This CDR3 spans 15 amino acids. Germline V lookup: CDR1 LGHNA, CDR2 YNFKEQ. The CDR3 DNA reads as TGTGCCAGCAGCCCGACTAGCGGGAACACAGATACGCAGTATTTT. It translates to CASSPTSGNTDTQYF.

The V gene is TRBV4-2, the J gene TRBJ1-4; D is uncertain. Germline lookup yields CDR1 LGHNA and CDR2 YNFKEQ. This CDR3 region has 16 residues. V was trimmed by 3 bases and J by 1 base, leaving 12 bases between them. Written as DNA, the CDR3 is TGTGCCAGCAGCCAGGGGAACAGCTTAACTAATGAAAAACTGTTTTTT. Protein: CASSQGNSLTNEKLFF.

The chain employs TRBV5-1 and TRBJ1-1, with D unresolved. Germline V CDR1 and CDR2: SGHRS, YFSETQ. V was shortened by 0 bases and J by 0 bases, with 9 bases between the two germline ends. The CDR3 consists of 15 residues. Written as DNA, the CDR3 is TGCGCCAGCAGCTTGGGGGCAGTGATGAACACTGAAGCTTTCTTT. Its translation: CASSLGAVMNTEAFF.

The chain employs TRBV15 and TRBJ1-5; unclear D gene. V lost 0 bases to trimming and J lost 0 bases, with 6 bases between them. This CDR3 has 15 amino acids. CDR1 and CDR2 from the germline V gene are LNHNV and YYDKDF (reference sequence). The CDR3 DNA is TGTGCCACCAGCAGAGATCTGGATAGCAATCAGCCCCAGCATTTT. Residues: CATSRDLDSNQPQHF.

The rearrangement links TRBV9 to TRBJ2-1, with 9 bases aligning to TRBD2. The CDR3 is made up of 15 amino acids. V lost 5 bases, J lost 4 bases, and 7 bases stayed unmatched. The germline V gene has CDR1 SGDLS and CDR2 YYNGEE. The CDR3 region is CASSVSGGFYNEQFF. For the CDR3, the DNA is TGTGCCAGCAGTGTTAGCGGGGGATTTTACAATGAGCAGTTCTTC.

As concerns this clone: This specimen includes other DNA sequences encoding the same CDR3. The rearrangement uses TRBV30 and TRBJ2-5; D not certain. CDR1 and CDR2 (germline): GTSNPN, SVGIG (reference sequence). CDR3 length: 14 residues. V shed 0 bases and J shed 5 bases, with 13 bases lying between them. This CDR3 reads CAWSVLRNYETQYF. CDR3 sequence (DNA): TGTGCCTGGAGTGTGCTTAGAAACTACGAGACCCAGTACTTC. Full variable domain (rest looked up from reference TRBV30 and TRBJ2-5): SQTIHQWPATLVQPVGSPLSLECTVEGTSNPNLYWYRQAAGRGLQLLFYSVGIGQISSEVPQNLSASRPQDRQFILSSKKLLLSDSGFYLCAWSVLRNYETQYFGPGTRLLVL.

The chain couples TRBV11-3 to TRBJ2-3, with 12 bases that match TRBD2. Germline loops: CDR1 SGHNT, CDR2 YENEEA. This CDR3 region has 15 residues. Trimming took 5 bases from V and 7 from J; bases not matched to a gene: 7. The CDR3 loop is CASSELAGGYYTQYF. The CDR3 DNA follows: TGTGCCAGCAGCGAACTAGCGGGAGGATATTATACGCAGTATTTT.

The V gene is TRBV6-4, the J gene TRBJ1-1; no reliable D call. CDR3 length: 13 residues. Germline loops: CDR1 MRHNA, CDR2 SNTAGT. V lost 2 bases and J 1 base, leaving 5 bases between the germline ends. The chain's CDR3 is CASSDRENTEAFF. In DNA, the CDR3 is TGTGCCAGCAGTGACAGGGAGAACACTGAAGCTTTCTTT.

This sequence joins TRBV10-3 and TRBJ2-7; D might be TRBD2 (6 bases). The V end lost 2 bases, the J end lost 5 bases, and 13 bases lay between the germline ends. The CDR3 extends over 14 amino acids. CDR1 is ENHRY, CDR2 SYGVKD, per germline. CDR3 loop: CAISEGLKENEQYF. For the CDR3, the DNA is TGTGCCATCAGTGAGGGACTAAAGGAGAACGAGCAGTACTTC.

The chain carries TRBV28 and TRBJ1-6; D gene ambiguous. The CDR3 covers 12 residues. V shed 11 bases and J shed 13 bases, with 18 bases lying between them. Germline lookup yields CDR1 MDHEN and CDR2 SYDVKM. The CDR3 bases are TGTGCCCACGAGGGTCAAACACCCCCCCTCCACTTT. It is translated as CAHEGQTPPLHF.